These T cell receptor beta chains were read from a single sample in a study of blood T cell repertoires in COVID-19. Clones were read by immunoSEQ multiplex PCR, and TCRdb kept only the in-frame ones, dropping some. Found here are over 90,000 clones, roughly 79% of them singletons; the top ten hold 4% to 6%. The source material was peripheral blood. The receptors derive from a man aged 80 or over with COVID-19, enrolled during active disease. Both conserved end residues are part of each CDR3. Each record gives: V gene, J gene, clone size, CDR3 protein. Clone sizes are given selectively: once, few, many, or a class where the clone is expanded.

>TRBV6-5|TRBJ2-7|NA
CASSKDRGREQYF
>TRBV30|TRBJ1-5|NA
CAWNRDIDQPQHF
>TRBV19|TRBJ1-6|few
CASSILAGGNSPLHF
>TRBV15|TRBJ2-3|NA
CATSRPTGGTDTQYF
>TRBV5-1|TRBJ2-7|NA
CASSLLRQGASYEQYF
>TRBV7-2|TRBJ2-2|NA
CASSIVPGLAGRTGELFF
>TRBV2|TRBJ1-1|once
CASRGDAAFVFF
>TRBV6-5|TRBJ2-3|NA
CASVTGITDTQYF
>TRBV21-1|TRBJ2-7|NA
CASSKGGTPAYEQYF
>TRBV7-7|TRBJ2-7|NA
CASSPGQGLDEQYF
>TRBV4-1|TRBJ1-5|NA
CASSQTLAGGGQPQHF
>TRBV5-6|TRBJ1-2|NA
CASSLVAGLYGYTF
>TRBV29-1|TRBJ2-2|NA
CSATDRGNTGELFF
>TRBV10-3|TRBJ2-1|NA
CATEGGGESEQFF
>TRBV18|TRBJ1-2|NA
CASSPGTGVIYGYTF
>TRBV10-2|TRBJ1-4|NA
CASSSRDRGFGEKLFF
>TRBV7-6|TRBJ2-7|few
CASSLRQGHSAYEQYF
>TRBV3-1/TRBV3-2|TRBJ2-1|NA
CASSQADREQKNEQFF
>TRBV11-3|TRBJ2-1|NA
CASSLGRLAGGNEQFF
>TRBV27|TRBJ2-5|NA
CASSAGGETQYF
>TRBV29-1|TRBJ2-3|NA
CSVGTGERTDTQYF
>TRBV10-3|TRBJ1-1|NA
CAISEEQGGRAFF
>TRBV7-8|TRBJ1-2|few
CASSSNRDSTNYGYTF